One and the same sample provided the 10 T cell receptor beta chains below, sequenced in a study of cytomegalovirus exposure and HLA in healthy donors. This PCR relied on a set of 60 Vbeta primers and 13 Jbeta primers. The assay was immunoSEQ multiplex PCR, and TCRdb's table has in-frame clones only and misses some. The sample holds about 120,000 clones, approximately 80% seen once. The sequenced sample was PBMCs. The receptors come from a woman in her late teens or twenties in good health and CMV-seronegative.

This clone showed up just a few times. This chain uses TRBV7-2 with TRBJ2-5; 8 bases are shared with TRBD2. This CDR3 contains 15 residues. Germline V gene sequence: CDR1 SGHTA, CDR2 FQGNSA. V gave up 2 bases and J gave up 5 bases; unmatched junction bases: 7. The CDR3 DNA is TGTGCCAGCAGCTTAATAGCGGGGACTGGGGAGACCCAGTACTTC. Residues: CASSLIAGTGETQYF.

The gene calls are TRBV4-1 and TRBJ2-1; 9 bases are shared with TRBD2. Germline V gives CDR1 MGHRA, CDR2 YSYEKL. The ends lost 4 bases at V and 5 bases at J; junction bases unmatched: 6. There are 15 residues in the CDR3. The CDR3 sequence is CASSPQVAGDNEQFF. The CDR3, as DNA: TGCGCCAGCAGCCCCCAAGTAGCGGGGGACAATGAGCAGTTCTTC.

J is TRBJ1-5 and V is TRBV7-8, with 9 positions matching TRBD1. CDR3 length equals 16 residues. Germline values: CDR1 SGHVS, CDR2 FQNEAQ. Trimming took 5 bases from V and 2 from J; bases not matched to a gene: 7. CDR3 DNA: TGTGCCAGCAGCCTCACAGGGGGCTTGGGCAATCAGCCCCAGCATTTT. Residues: CASSLTGGLGNQPQHF.

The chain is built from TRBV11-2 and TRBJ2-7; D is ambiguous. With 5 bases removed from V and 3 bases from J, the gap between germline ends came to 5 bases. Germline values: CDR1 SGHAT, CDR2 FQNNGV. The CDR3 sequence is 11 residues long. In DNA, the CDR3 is TGTGCCAGCAGCCCACACTACGAGCAGTACTTC. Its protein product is CASSPHYEQYF.

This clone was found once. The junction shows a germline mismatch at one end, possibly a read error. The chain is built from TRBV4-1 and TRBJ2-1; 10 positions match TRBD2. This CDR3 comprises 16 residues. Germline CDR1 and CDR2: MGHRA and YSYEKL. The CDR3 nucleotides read TGTGCCAGCAGCCAAGATTCTAGCGGGGGATCTAGTGAGCAGTTCTTC. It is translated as CASSQDSSGGSSEQFF.

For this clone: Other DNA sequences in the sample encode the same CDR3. CDR3 region: CASSLGQGDQPQHF. The CDR3 region has the DNA TGCGCCAGCAGCTTAGGGCAGGGCGATCAGCCCCAGCATTTT. The gene calls are TRBV5-1 and TRBJ1-5; perhaps TRBD1 as D (5 bases). V lost 2 bases to trimming and J lost 5 bases, with 11 bases between them. The CDR3 runs 14 residues. Germline V gene sequence: CDR1 SGHRS, CDR2 YFSETQ.

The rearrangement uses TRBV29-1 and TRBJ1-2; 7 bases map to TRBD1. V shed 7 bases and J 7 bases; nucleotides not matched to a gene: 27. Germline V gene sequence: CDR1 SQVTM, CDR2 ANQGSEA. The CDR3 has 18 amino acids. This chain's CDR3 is CSGGPDDTRAGGGSGYTF. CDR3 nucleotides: TGCAGCGGGGGGCCGGACGACACTCGTGCAGGGGGAGGTAGTGGCTACACCTTC.

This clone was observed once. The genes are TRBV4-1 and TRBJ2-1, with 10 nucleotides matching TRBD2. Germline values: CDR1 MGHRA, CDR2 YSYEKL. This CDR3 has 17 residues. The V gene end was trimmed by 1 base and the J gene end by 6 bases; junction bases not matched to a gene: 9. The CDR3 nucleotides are TGCGCCAGCAGCCAAGGCCCCGGGACTAGCGTCATCAATGAGCAGTTCTTC. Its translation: CASSQGPGTSVINEQFF.

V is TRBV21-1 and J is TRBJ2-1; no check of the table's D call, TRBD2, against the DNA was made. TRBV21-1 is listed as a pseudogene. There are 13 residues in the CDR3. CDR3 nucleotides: TGTGCCAGCAGCTCGGAGGGTTGCAATGAGCAGTTCTTC. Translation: CASSSEGCNEQFF.

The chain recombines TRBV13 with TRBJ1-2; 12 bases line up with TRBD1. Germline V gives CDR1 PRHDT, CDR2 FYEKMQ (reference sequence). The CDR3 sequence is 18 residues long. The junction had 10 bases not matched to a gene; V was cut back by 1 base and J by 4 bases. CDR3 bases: TGTGCCAGCAGCTTAGAGGGGACAGGGGGCGCCCCTACCTATGGCTACACCTTC. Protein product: CASSLEGTGGAPTYGYTF.